This T cell receptor (beta chain) was obtained from a study of shared clonotypes between healthy human individuals. Turning to the study itself: Aged between 18 and 49, the donors were a couple of women and three men.

In germline, CDR1 is SGHRS, CDR2 YFSETQ. The CDR3 is made up of 15 amino acids. With V trimmed by 5 bases and J by 3 bases, 8 bases remained unmatched. Assay execution took place at the deep level. The assay was immunoSEQ multiplex PCR, and TCRdb's table has in-frame clones only and misses some. The repertoire holds approximately 590,000 clones, with just under 97% as singletons. Selected positively for CCR7 and CD45RO-negative, naive CD8 cells excluded terminally differentiated effector memory CD45RA+ cells. The chain is built from TRBV5-1 and TRBJ2-7; TRBD2 matches 10 bases. Specimen: naive CD8+ T cells sorted from blood. This clonotype originated in a woman aged 25-40 years in good health. The CDR3 DNA reads TGCGCCAGCAGTTATAGCGGGAGGAGTTTCTACGAGCAGTACTTC. It codes for CASSYSGRSFYEQYF.